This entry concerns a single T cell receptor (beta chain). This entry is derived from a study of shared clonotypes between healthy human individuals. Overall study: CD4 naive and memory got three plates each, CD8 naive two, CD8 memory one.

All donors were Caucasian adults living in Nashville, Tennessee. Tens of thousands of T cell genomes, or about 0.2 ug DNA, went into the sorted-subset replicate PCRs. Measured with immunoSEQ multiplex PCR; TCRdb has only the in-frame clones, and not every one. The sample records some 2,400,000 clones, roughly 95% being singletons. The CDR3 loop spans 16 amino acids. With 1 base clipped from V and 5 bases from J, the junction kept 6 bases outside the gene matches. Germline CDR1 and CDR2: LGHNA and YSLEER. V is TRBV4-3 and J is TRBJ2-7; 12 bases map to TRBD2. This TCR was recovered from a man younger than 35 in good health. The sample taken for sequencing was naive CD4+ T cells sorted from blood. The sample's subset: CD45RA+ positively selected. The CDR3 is CASSQGLAGVGHEQYF. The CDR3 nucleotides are TGCGCCAGCAGCCAAGGACTAGCGGGAGTGGGCCACGAGCAGTACTTC.